Below are 19 T cell receptor beta chains sequenced from a single sample in a study of read filtering for tumor transcriptome and immune sequencing. Molecular barcoded adaptors covering alpha/delta and beta/gamma chains were used on 400 to 450 ng RNA. TCRdb re-called the reads through MiXCR, storing one row per CDR3 protein. The sample lists more than 45,000 distinct CDR3 sequences; around 19% were seen once. Sequencing was carried out using a population of CD138-negative cells sorted from bone marrow. Receptor source: a donor aged 40 or over with multiple myeloma.

On this clonotype itself: At one of its ends the junction is not consistent with the germline gene, which may arise from a read error. The chain uses TRBV19 and TRBJ2-7; 12 bases align to TRBD1. Germline V lookup: CDR1 LNHDA, CDR2 SQIVND (reference sequence). The CDR3 consists of 14 residues. The chain's CDR3 is CASSWDRGLYEQYF. CDR3 nucleotides: TGCGCCAGTAGTTGGGACAGGGGGCTCTACGAGCAGTACTTC.

This chain links TRBV12-3 or TRBV12-4 with TRBJ1-2; TRBD1 is a possible D gene (5 bases). The ends were cut back, 7 bases at V and 7 bases at J, with 16 bases in the middle. The CDR3 is 13 residues long. The CDR3 DNA is TGTGCCAGCACCCGGGGGGTCGAGGCTGGCTACACCTTC. This sequence encodes CASTRGVEAGYTF.

This clonotype was seen repeatedly, ten times or more. This sequence joins TRBV28 and TRBJ2-7; tentatively, D is TRBD1 (6 bases). This CDR3 region has 15 residues. The V end was cut by 4 bases, the J end by 5 bases, with 18 bases between. CDR1 and CDR2 from the germline V gene are MDHEN and SYDVKM. The CDR3 region is CASSSPYRAGHEQYF. DNA for the CDR3: TGTGCCAGCAGTTCTCCTTACAGGGCCGGGCACGAGCAGTACTTC.

This clonotype appeared many times. CDR3: CASSSTGIPGELFF. Written as DNA, the CDR3 is TGCGCCAGCAGCTCGACAGGGATCCCCGGGGAGCTGTTTTTT. The chain employs TRBV5-1 and TRBJ2-2; 7 bases align to TRBD1. The CDR3 covers 14 residues. The junction had 5 bases not matched to a gene; V was cut back by 3 bases and J by 6 bases. CDR1 is SGHRS and CDR2 is YFSETQ in the germline V gene.

A remark on this clonotype: A much bigger clone sits one base away, suggesting this may be a read error. The chain uses TRBV7-3 and TRBJ2-3; the D gene is possibly TRBD2 (6 bases). The CDR3 is 16 amino acids. CDR1 SGHTA and CDR2 FQGTGA come from the germline V gene. The DNA of the CDR3 is TGTGCCAGCAGCTTAACCCCCGGGGGTATCGTAGATACGCCGTATTTT. Protein sequence: CASSLTPGGIVDTPYF.

This rearrangement joins TRBV18 to TRBJ2-2, with D uncertain. This CDR3 is built from 15 residues. The V gene lost 0 bases and the J gene lost 4 bases, with 9 bases spanning the gap. The germline gives CDR1 KGHSH, CDR2 LQKENI. This chain's CDR3 is CASSPPDYRTGELFF. Here the CDR3 DNA reads TGTGCCAGCTCACCACCGGATTATCGCACCGGGGAGCTGTTTTTT. The entire variable domain, with the rest obtained from reference TRBV18 and TRBJ2-2, is as follows: NAGVMQNPRHLVRRRGQEARLRCSPMKGHSHVYWYRQLPEEGLKFMVYLQKENIIDESGMPKERFSAEFPKEGPSILRIQQVVRGDSAAYFCASSPPDYRTGELFFGEGSRLTVL.

This clonotype was counted many times. A read error may explain this, as a much larger clone is one base away. The rearrangement links TRBV7-2 to TRBJ2-7; D may correspond to TRBD1 or TRBD2 (5 bases each). The CDR3 consists of 12 residues. Germline V gene sequence: CDR1 SGHTA, CDR2 FQGNSA. CDR3 residues: CASSRDPREQHF. The CDR3 DNA is TGTGCCAGCAGCAGGGACCCTAGGGAGCAGCACTTC.

V is TRBV6-1 and J is TRBJ1-5; D possibly corresponds to TRBD1 (5 bases). The CDR3 consists of 14 residues. CDR1 and CDR2 (germline): MNHNS, SASEGT. Trimming removed 10 bases at V and 3 bases at J, with 16 bases between. The CDR3 loop is CAISGQGNNQPQHF. CDR3 DNA: TGTGCCATATCGGGCCAGGGTAACAATCAGCCCCAGCATTTT.

In regard to this clonotype: A much bigger clone sits one base away, suggesting this may be a read error. The V call is TRBV24-1, the J call TRBJ2-3; D may be TRBD2 (6 bases). Germline-derived CDR1 and CDR2 are KGHDR and SFDVKD. The CDR3 loop spans 15 amino acids. In DNA form, the CDR3 reads TGTGCCACCAGTGATCAAGGGGACTTCTCAGATGCGCAGTATTTT. This gives the protein CATSDQGDFSDAQYF.

This clonotype is classed as medium-sized. The chain couples TRBV9 to TRBJ2-7, with TRBD2 as a possible D gene (6 bases). Trimming removed 0 bases from V and 7 bases from J, with 11 bases in between. This CDR3 is 13 amino acids long. The germline gives CDR1 SGDLS, CDR2 YYNGEE. The CDR3 spells CASSVGAGGEQYF. For the CDR3, the DNA is TGTGCCAGCAGCGTAGGGGCCGGAGGGGAGCAGTACTTC.

This clonotype was picked up many times. The J gene is TRBJ2-7, the V gene TRBV5-1; 7 bases are a match to TRBD1. The germline gives CDR1 SGHRS, CDR2 YFSETQ. J was trimmed by 1 base and V by 5 bases; bases with no gene match: 3. This CDR3 has 13 residues. CDR3 bases: TGCGCCAGCAGGAGGGACAGTTCCTACGAGCAGTACTTC. Its protein product is CASRRDSSYEQYF.

Points on this clonotype: This clone may be a read error of a much larger clone one base away. The chain links TRBV5-4 to TRBJ2-7; TRBD1 aligns across 9 bases. Germline V CDR1 and CDR2: SGHNT, YYREEE (reference sequence). The trim removed 4 bases at V and 6 bases at J, leaving 8 bases unmatched. The CDR3 is made up of 14 amino acids. CDR3 loop: CASSPGQGFSEQYF. CDR3 DNA: TGTGCCAGCAGCCCGGGACAGGGTTTCTCCGAGCAGTACTTC.

This clonotype was recorded once. An end of the junction differs from the germline gene, which may be a read error. The J gene is TRBJ2-3, the V gene TRBV28; 7 bases align to TRBD1. From germline, CDR1 is MDHEN and CDR2 SYDVKM. This CDR3 has 17 amino acids. The CDR3 DNA reads as TGTGCCAGCAGTTACCCCCAGACAGGGTATATGGCAGATATGCAGTATTTT. Protein sequence: CASSYPQTGYMADMQYF. Combining the CDR3 with reference TRBV28 and TRBJ2-3 gives the whole variable domain DVKVTQSSRYLVKRTGEKVFLECVQDMDHENMFWYRQDPGLGLRLIYFSYDVKMKEKGDIPEGYSVSREKKERFSLILESASTNQTSMYLCASSYPQTGYMADMQYFGPGTRLTVL.

This clonotype was detected many times. The V gene is TRBV6-5, the J gene TRBJ1-1; D gene ambiguous. CDR1 is MNHEY and CDR2 is SVGAGI in the germline V gene. The ends were cut back, 8 bases at V and 0 bases at J, with 13 bases in the middle. The CDR3 spans 14 residues. The CDR3 protein is CASSDGLMNTEAFF. The CDR3 DNA reads TGTGCCAGCTCGGACGGATTGATGAACACTGAAGCTTTCTTT.

This clonotype was recorded at least ten times. The chain couples TRBV11-2 to TRBJ2-1, with 13 bases fitting TRBD2. After removal of 3 bases from V and 9 bases from J, the junction contained 5 bases not matched to a gene. The CDR3 consists of 15 residues. Germline V gives CDR1 SGHAT, CDR2 FQNNGV. This CDR3 reads CASSFGTSGTVEQFF. CDR3 DNA sequence: TGTGCCAGCAGCTTCGGGACTAGCGGGACGGTTGAGCAGTTCTTC.

In its sample, this clonotype was seen many times. The chain has TRBV3-1 and TRBJ2-1; TRBD1 is a possible D gene (6 bases). CDR1 and CDR2 from the germline V gene are LGHDT and YNNKEL (reference sequence). V was cut by 5 bases and J by 0 bases, with 11 bases left in between. The length of the CDR3 is 15 residues. DNA for the CDR3: TGTGCCAGCAGCAATACAGGGAGCTCCTACAATGAGCAGTTCTTC. Its translation is CASSNTGSSYNEQFF.

In regard to this clonotype: This may come from a read error, since a much larger clone is one base off. The genes are TRBV6-2 or TRBV6-3 and TRBJ2-1; 7 bases line up with TRBD2. The CDR3 sequence is 18 residues long. Trimming took 6 bases from V and 1 from J; bases not matched to a gene: 15. Germline V gives CDR1 MNHEY, CDR2 SVGEGT. The CDR3, as DNA: TGTGCCAGCAGCCCTCACCCCCATAGCGGGTCATCCTACAATGAGCAGTTCTTC. It yields the protein CASSPHPHSGSSYNEQFF.

As regards this clonotype: This could be a read error, since a much larger clone is one nucleotide away. The genes are TRBV29-1 and TRBJ2-7, with 7 bases that match TRBD2. CDR3 length equals 14 residues. CDR1 SQVTM and CDR2 ANQGSEA come from the germline V gene. The CDR3, as DNA: TGCAGCGTTGGGCTGGCGGGAGTGGGCTACGAGCGGTACTTC. Translating gives CSVGLAGVGYERYF.

Ten or more counts support this clonotype. This rearrangement joins TRBV14 to TRBJ2-1; unclear D gene. The CDR3 runs to 16 residues. In germline, CDR1 is SGHDN, CDR2 FVKESK. Trimming took off 3 bases at V and 0 bases at J, with 12 bases between the two ends. CDR3 protein: CASSQRVSSSYNEQFF. The CDR3 DNA reads TGTGCCAGCAGCCAGAGAGTCTCCAGCTCCTACAATGAGCAGTTCTTC.